One and the same sample provided the 17 T cell receptor beta chains below, sequenced in a study of CD8+ T cells in alopecia areata. Indicated treatment: oral pan-JAK inhibitor, 5-10 mg twice daily. Extraction of RNA preceded its reverse transcription into cDNA, which served as the sequencing template. Produced via immunoSEQ multiplex PCR; TCRdb's table is partial and in-frame only. The sample lists 130,000 or so clones; 86% were seen once. Source: CD8+ T cells sorted from blood, taken at week 4, from a patient treated with tofacitinib. The receptors shown here come from a human donor with alopecia areata.

The chain uses TRBV28 and TRBJ2-7; possible D gene TRBD1, 6 bases. The germline V and J ends were trimmed by 3 bases and 3 bases, with 12 bases remaining between them. Germline V gives CDR1 MDHEN, CDR2 SYDVKM. This CDR3 region has 14 residues. The CDR3 DNA is TGTGCCAGCAGTTTTGGACAGCTGATCTACGAGCAGTACTTC. It is translated as CASSFGQLIYEQYF.

The CDR3 protein is CSVGTVGNTGELFF. DNA for the CDR3: TGCAGCGTGGGGACAGTCGGTAACACCGGGGAGCTGTTTTTT. This sequence joins TRBV29-1 and TRBJ2-2; TRBD1 matches 7 bases. The CDR3 is 14 amino acids. Germline V lookup: CDR1 SQVTM, CDR2 ANQGSEA. V lost 6 bases and J lost 2; bases outside the gene matches: 6.

The chain links TRBV5-1 to TRBJ2-3; possible D gene TRBD1, 5 bases. The CDR3 runs to 19 residues. Germline V lookup: CDR1 SGHRS, CDR2 YFSETQ. V lost 4 bases, J lost 3 bases, and 27 bases lay in between. CDR3: CASSLTLHGQGRKTDTQYF. The CDR3 DNA is TGCGCCAGCAGCCTAACTCTCCACGGGCAGGGTCGAAAGACAGATACGCAGTATTTT.

J is TRBJ2-3 and V is TRBV4-1; no clear D. This CDR3 is built from 13 residues. Per germline, CDR1 MGHRA and CDR2 YSYEKL. With 4 bases removed from V and 4 bases from J, the gap between germline ends came to 9 bases. CDR3 in DNA: TGCGCCAGCAGCCCCAGTGGGGCAGATACGCAGTATTTT. Encoded protein: CASSPSGADTQYF.

The chain joins TRBV29-1 to TRBJ2-5, with D maybe TRBD1 (6 bases). Germline CDR1 reads SQVTM; CDR2 reads ANQGSEA. The CDR3 contains 16 residues. Between the trimmed V and J ends, which lost 0 bases and 5 bases, there was a span of 19 bases. The DNA of the CDR3 is TGCAGCGTTGAAGATCCGGCTACAGGGCGTTGGGAGACCCAGTACTTC. Its protein product is CSVEDPATGRWETQYF.

The CDR3 bases are TGCGCCAGCAGCTTGGTACAGGGGAGGGAGCAGTACTTC. Translating it yields CASSLVQGREQYF. The chain is built from TRBV5-1 and TRBJ2-7; perhaps TRBD1 as D (7 bases). Trimming shortened V by 0 bases and J by 7 bases, and 11 bases separated the two germline ends. Germline values: CDR1 SGHRS, CDR2 YFSETQ. The CDR3 sequence is 13 residues long.

This clone has more than one count but fewer than ten. The chain has TRBV19 and TRBJ2-6; D ambiguous. V lost 7 bases and J lost 0, with 4 bases in between. The CDR3 consists of 13 residues. Germline CDR1 and CDR2: LNHDA and SQIVND (reference sequence). CDR3 nucleotides: TGTGCCAGTACCCTCTCTGGGGCCAACGTCCTGACTTTC. Its protein is CASTLSGANVLTF. The complete variable domain, with remaining parts taken from reference TRBV19 and TRBJ2-6, reads DGGITQSPKYLFRKEGQNVTLSCEQNLNHDAMYWYRQDPGQGLRLIYYSQIVNDFQKGDIAEGYSVSREKKESFPLTVTSAQKNPTAFYLCASTLSGANVLTFGAGSRLTVL.

About this clone itself: This CDR3 is also generated by other DNA sequences in the sample. The gene calls are TRBV5-4 and TRBJ2-7; the match to TRBD1 covers 8 bases. V lost 2 bases and J lost 0; bases outside the gene matches: 1. Per the germline V gene, CDR1 is SGHNT and CDR2 is YYREEE (reference sequence). The CDR3 length is 14 residues. CDR3 loop: CASSFGTGSYEQYF. The CDR3 DNA sequence: TGTGCCAGCAGCTTTGGGACAGGCTCCTACGAGCAGTACTTC.

There are a few counts of this clone. This likely reflects a read error, since a far larger clone is one base away. The V call is TRBV6-4, the J call TRBJ2-7; D ambiguous. V was clipped by 2 bases and J by 3 bases, with 11 bases between them. CDR1 and CDR2 from the germline V gene are MRHNA and SNTAGT. This CDR3 region has 14 residues. The CDR3 sequence is CASSDSQKNYEQYF. The CDR3 DNA follows: TGTGCCAGCAGTGACAGCCAGAAAAACTACGAGCAGTACTTC.

This chain links TRBV23-1 with TRBJ2-7; D is ambiguous. TRBV23-1 is flagged as an ORF with uncertain function. With 0 bases removed from V and 4 bases from J, the gap between germline ends came to 4 bases. The CDR3 is 12 residues long. This CDR3 is CASSQSGYEQYF. The CDR3 DNA sequence: TGCGCCAGCAGTCAATCGGGATACGAGCAGTACTTC.

The V gene is TRBV29-1, the J gene TRBJ1-2; 7 bases agree with TRBD1. This CDR3 has 11 residues. CDR1 is SQVTM, CDR2 ANQGSEA, per germline. The V and J ends lost 6 bases and 6 bases, in that order; junction bases with no gene match: 4. The CDR3, as DNA: TGCAGCGTAGGGACAGTTAATGGCTACACCTTC. Amino acid sequence: CSVGTVNGYTF.

V is TRBV5-1 and J is TRBJ2-7; 10 bases match TRBD2. The CDR3 totals 16 residues. Germline loops: CDR1 SGHRS, CDR2 YFSETQ. The trim removed 3 bases at V and 2 bases at J, leaving 8 bases unmatched. DNA for the CDR3: TGCGCCAGCAGCTCCACGACTAGCGGGCCAACCTACGAGCAGTACTTC. This gives the protein CASSSTTSGPTYEQYF.

The V call is TRBV11-2, the J call TRBJ2-1; D is uncertain. Trimming cost V 3 bases and J 0 bases, with 12 bases left between them. Germline V gene data show CDR1 as SGHAT and CDR2 as FQNNGV. This CDR3 comprises 16 residues. The chain's CDR3 is CASSFSRRVSYNEQFF. DNA of the CDR3: TGTGCCAGCAGCTTTTCCCGACGGGTCTCCTACAATGAGCAGTTCTTC.

A note on this clone: Given a much more abundant clone one base away, this may be a read error. The chain joins TRBV4-2 to TRBJ1-1; maybe TRBD1 (5 bases). In germline, CDR1 is LGHNA, CDR2 YNFKEQ. The CDR3 totals 14 residues. Trimming cost V 4 bases and J 1 base, with 10 bases left between them. Here the CDR3 reads CASSLQQGNTEAFF. The CDR3 DNA is TGTGCCAGCAGCCTACAGCAGGGGAACACTGAAGCTTTCTTT.

V and J are TRBV7-9 and TRBJ2-1; no clear D gene. CDR1 is SEHNR, CDR2 FQNEAQ, per germline (reference sequence). V was shortened by 5 bases and J by 4 bases, with 3 bases between the two germline ends. The CDR3 spans 11 residues. The CDR3 DNA follows: TGTGCCAGCAGCACTTACAATGAGCAGTTCTTC. Translated: CASSTYNEQFF.

This clone appeared a few times. This chain joins TRBV27 and TRBJ2-1, with 16 bases aligning to TRBD2. With V trimmed by 5 bases and J by 7 bases, 17 bases remained unmatched. Germline V gene data show CDR1 as MNHEY and CDR2 as SMNVEV (reference sequence). This CDR3 comprises 20 residues. CDR3 loop: CASSPPGLAGGPDGTNEQFF. For the CDR3, the DNA is TGTGCCAGCAGTCCACCGGGACTAGCGGGAGGGCCGGACGGGACGAATGAGCAGTTCTTC.

The genes are TRBV29-1 and TRBJ2-7; 10 bases align to TRBD1. The ends lost 6 bases at V and 5 bases at J; junction bases unmatched: 7. Germline-derived CDR1 and CDR2 are SQVTM and ANQGSEA. The CDR3 length is 13 residues. CDR3 sequence reads: CSVETGGGDEQYF. CDR3 sequence (DNA): TGCAGCGTAGAGACAGGGGGCGGCGACGAGCAGTACTTC.